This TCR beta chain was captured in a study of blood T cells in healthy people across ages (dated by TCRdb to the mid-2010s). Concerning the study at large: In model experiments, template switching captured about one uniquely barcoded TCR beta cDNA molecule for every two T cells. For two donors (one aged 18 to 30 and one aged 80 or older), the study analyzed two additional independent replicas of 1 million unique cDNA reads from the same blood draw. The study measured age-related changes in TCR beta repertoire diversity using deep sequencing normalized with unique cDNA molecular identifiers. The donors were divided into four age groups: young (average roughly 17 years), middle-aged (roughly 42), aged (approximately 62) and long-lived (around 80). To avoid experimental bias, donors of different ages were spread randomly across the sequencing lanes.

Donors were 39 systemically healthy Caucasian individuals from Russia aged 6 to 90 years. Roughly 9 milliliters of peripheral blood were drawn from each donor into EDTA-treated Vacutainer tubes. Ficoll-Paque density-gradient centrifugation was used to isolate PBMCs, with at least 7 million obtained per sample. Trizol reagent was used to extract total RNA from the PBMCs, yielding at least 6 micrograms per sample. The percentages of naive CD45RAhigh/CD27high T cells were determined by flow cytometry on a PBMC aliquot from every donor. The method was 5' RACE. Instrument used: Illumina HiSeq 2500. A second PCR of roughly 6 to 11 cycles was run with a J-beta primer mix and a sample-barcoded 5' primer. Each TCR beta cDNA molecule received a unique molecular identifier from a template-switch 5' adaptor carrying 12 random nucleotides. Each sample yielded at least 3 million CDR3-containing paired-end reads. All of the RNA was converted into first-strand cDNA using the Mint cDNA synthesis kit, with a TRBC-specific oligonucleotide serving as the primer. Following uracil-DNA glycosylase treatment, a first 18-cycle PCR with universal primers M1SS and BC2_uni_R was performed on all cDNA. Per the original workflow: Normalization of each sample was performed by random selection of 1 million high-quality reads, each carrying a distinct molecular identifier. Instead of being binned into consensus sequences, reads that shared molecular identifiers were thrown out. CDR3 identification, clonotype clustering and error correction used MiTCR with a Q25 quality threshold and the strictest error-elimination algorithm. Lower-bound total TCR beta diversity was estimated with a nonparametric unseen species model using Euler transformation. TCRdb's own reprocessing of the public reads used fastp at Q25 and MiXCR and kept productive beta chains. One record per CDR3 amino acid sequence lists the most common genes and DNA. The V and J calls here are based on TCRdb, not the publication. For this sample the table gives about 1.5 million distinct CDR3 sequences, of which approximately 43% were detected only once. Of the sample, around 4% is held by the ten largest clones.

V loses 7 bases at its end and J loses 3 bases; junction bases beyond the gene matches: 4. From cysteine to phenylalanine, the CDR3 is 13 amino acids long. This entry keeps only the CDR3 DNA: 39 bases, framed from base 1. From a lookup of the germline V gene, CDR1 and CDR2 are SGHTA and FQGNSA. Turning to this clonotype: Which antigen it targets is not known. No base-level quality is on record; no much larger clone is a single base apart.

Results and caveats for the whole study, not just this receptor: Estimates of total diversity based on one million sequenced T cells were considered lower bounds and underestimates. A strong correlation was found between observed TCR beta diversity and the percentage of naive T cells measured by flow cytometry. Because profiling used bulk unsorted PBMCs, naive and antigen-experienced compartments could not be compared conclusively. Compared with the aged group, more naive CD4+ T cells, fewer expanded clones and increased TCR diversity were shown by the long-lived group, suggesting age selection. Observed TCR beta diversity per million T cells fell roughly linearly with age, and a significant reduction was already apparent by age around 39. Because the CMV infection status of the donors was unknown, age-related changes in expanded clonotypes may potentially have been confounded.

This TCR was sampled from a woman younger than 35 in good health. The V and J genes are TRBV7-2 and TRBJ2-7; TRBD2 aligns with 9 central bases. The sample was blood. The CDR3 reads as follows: CASTLTSGYEQYF. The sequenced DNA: TGTGCCAGCACCCTGACTAGCGGCTACGAGCAGTACTTC.